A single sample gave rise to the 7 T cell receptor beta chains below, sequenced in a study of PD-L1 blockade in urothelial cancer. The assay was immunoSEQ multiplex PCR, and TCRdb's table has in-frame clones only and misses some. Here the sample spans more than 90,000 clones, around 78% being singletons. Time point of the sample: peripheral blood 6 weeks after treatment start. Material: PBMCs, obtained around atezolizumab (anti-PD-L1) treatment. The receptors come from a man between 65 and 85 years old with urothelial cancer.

CDR3 sequence: CASSDDRDLNEKLFF. CDR3 nucleotide sequence: TGCGCCAGCAGCGATGACAGGGACCTAAATGAAAAACTGTTTTTT. The chain joins TRBV5-1 to TRBJ1-4, with 7 bases identical to TRBD1. Germline CDR1 reads SGHRS; CDR2 reads YFSETQ. CDR3 length equals 15 residues. The ends lost 4 bases at V and 5 bases at J; junction bases unmatched: 8.

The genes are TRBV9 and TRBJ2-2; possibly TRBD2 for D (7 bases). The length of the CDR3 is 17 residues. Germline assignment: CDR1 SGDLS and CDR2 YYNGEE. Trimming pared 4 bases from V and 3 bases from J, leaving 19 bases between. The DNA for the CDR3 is TGTGCCAGCAGCCCCAGGGAGGGGGGGCCCGACACCGGGGAGCTGTTTTTT. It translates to CASSPREGGPDTGELFF.

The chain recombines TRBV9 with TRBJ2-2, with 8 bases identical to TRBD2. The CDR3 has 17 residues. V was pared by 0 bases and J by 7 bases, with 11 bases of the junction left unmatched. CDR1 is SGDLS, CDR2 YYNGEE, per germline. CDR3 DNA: TGTGCCAGCAGCGTAGGGTCAAGCGGGAGCTACGGCGGGGAGCTGTTTTTT. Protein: CASSVGSSGSYGGELFF.

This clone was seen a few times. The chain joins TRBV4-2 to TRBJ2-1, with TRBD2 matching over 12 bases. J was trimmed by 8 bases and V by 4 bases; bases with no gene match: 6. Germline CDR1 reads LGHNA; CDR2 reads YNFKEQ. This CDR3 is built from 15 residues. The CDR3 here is CASSPTSGSFHEQFF. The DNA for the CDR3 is TGTGCCAGCAGCCCGACTAGCGGGAGTTTCCATGAGCAGTTCTTC.

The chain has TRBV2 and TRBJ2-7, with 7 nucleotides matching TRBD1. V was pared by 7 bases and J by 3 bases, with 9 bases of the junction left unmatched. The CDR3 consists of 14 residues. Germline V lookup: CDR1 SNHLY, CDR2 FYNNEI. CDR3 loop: CASNTGAGVYEQYF. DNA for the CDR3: TGTGCCAGCAACACAGGGGCCGGAGTCTACGAGCAGTACTTC. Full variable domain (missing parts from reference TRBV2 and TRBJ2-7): EPEVTQTPSHQVTQMGQEVILRCVPISNHLYFYWYRQILGQKVEFLVSFYNNEISEKSEIFDDQFSVERPDGSNFTLKIRSTKLEDSAMYFCASNTGAGVYEQYFGPGTRLTVT.

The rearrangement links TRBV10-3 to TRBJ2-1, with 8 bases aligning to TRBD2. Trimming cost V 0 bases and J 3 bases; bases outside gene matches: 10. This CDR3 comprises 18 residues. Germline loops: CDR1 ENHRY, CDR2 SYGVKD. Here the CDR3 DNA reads TGTGCCATCAGTGAGTCGACTCGGGGGCTAGCGGGCTACAATGAGCAGTTCTTC. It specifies CAISESTRGLAGYNEQFF.

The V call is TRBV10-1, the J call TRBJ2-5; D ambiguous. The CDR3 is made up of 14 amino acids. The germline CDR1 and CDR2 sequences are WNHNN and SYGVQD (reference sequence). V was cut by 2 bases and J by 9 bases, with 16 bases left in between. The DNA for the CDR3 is TGCGCCAGCAGTGAGGTGGGCTACGACACGGCCCAGTACTTC. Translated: CASSEVGYDTAQYF.